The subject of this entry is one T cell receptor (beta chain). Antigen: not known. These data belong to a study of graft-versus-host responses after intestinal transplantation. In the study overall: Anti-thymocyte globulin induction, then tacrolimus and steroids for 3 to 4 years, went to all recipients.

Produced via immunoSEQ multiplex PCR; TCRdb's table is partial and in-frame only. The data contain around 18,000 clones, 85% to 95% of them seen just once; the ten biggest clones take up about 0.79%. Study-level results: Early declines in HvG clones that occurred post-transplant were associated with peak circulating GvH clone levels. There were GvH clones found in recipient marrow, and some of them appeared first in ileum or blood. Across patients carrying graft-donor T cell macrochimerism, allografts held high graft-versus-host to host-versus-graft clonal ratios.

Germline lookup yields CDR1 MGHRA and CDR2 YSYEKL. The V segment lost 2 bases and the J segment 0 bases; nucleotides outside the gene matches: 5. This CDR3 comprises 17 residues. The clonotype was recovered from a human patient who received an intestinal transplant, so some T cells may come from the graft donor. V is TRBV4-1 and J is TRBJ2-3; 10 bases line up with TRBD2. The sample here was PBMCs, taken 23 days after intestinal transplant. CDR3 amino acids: CASSQFGLADSTDTQYF. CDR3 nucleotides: TGCGCCAGCAGCCAATTCGGACTAGCGGATAGCACAGATACGCAGTATTTT.